The 8 T cell receptor beta chains given below trace back to one sample, sequenced in a study of cytomegalovirus exposure and HLA in healthy donors. A multiplex PCR was run with 60 Vbeta primers and 13 Jbeta primers. Profiling relied on immunoSEQ multiplex PCR, and the TCRdb table lists in-frame clones only, not all of them. The sample contains around 64,000 clones, roughly 75% of which appear only once. The sequencing input was PBMCs. The receptors here all came from a man aged 25-45 years in good health and CMV-seropositive.

CDR3 in amino acids: CASSPLGGDSYEQYF. CDR3 nucleotide sequence: TGTGCCAGCAGCCCCCTTGGGGGGGACTCCTACGAGCAGTACTTC. The chain joins TRBV11-2 to TRBJ2-7; 7 positions match TRBD2. The V and J ends lost 5 bases and 0 bases, in that order; junction bases with no gene match: 7. The CDR3 has 15 residues. Germline assignment: CDR1 SGHAT and CDR2 FQNNGV.

This chain joins TRBV4-2 and TRBJ1-5, with D perhaps matching TRBD1 (6 bases). V was trimmed by 4 bases and J by 9 bases, leaving 19 bases between them. The germline V gene has CDR1 LGHNA and CDR2 YNFKEQ. The CDR3 sequence is 15 residues long. For the CDR3, the DNA is TGTGCCAGCAGCCCAGGCAAGGGGGTGAGTCGGCCCCAGCATTTT. Amino acid sequence: CASSPGKGVSRPQHF.

The V and J genes are TRBV6-1 and TRBJ1-2; maybe TRBD1 (6 bases). The ends were cut back, 2 bases at V and 2 bases at J, with 9 bases in the middle. CDR3 length equals 14 residues. The germline CDR1 and CDR2 sequences are MNHNS and SASEGT. CDR3 protein: CASSESGGNYGYTF. CDR3 nucleotides: TGTGCCAGCAGTGAATCGGGGGGCAACTATGGCTACACCTTC.

V and J are TRBV5-6 and TRBJ2-5; TRBD1 matches 7 bases. The J call could be wrong; TRBJ2-7 is a better fit for the DNA end. Germline lookup yields CDR1 SGHDT and CDR2 YYEEEE. The CDR3 extends over 16 amino acids. CDR3 sequence reads: CASSRGPPGQDYEQYF. CDR3 coding DNA: TGTGCCAGCAGCCGCGGCCCCCCTGGACAGGACTACGAGCAGTACTTC.

This rearrangement joins TRBV7-2 to TRBJ2-7; TRBD1 matches at 8 bases. This CDR3 spans 18 amino acids. J lost 6 bases, V lost 1 base, and 17 bases had no gene match. Germline loops: CDR1 SGHTA, CDR2 FQGNSA. DNA of the CDR3: TGTGCCAGCAGCTTAGAAATGGGGGGCGGGACAGGAGAAAGCGAGCAGTACTTC. Its translation is CASSLEMGGGTGESEQYF.

The rearrangement uses TRBV4-2 and TRBJ2-1; D is possibly TRBD2 (6 bases). Between the trimmed V and J ends, which lost 0 bases and 8 bases, there was a span of 17 bases. This CDR3 has 16 residues. The germline CDR1 and CDR2 sequences are LGHNA and YNFKEQ. This CDR3 reads CASSQERAGRGYEQFF. DNA of the CDR3: TGTGCCAGCAGCCAAGAAAGGGCGGGGAGAGGCTATGAGCAGTTCTTC.

This sequence joins TRBV19 and TRBJ1-3; unclear D gene. Trimming removed 7 bases from V and 0 bases from J, with 10 bases in between. The germline CDR1 and CDR2 sequences are LNHDA and SQIVND (reference sequence). The CDR3 is 14 amino acids. CDR3 protein: CASTVRYSGNTIYF. CDR3 nucleotides: TGTGCCAGTACCGTGCGCTACTCTGGAAACACCATATATTTT. The full variable domain, with the rest looked up from reference TRBV19 and TRBJ1-3, is DGGITQSPKYLFRKEGQNVTLSCEQNLNHDAMYWYRQDPGQGLRLIYYSQIVNDFQKGDIAEGYSVSREKKESFPLTVTSAQKNPTAFYLCASTVRYSGNTIYFGEGSWLTVV.

This sequence joins TRBV28 and TRBJ1-5; TRBD1 agrees at 10 bases. V shed 5 bases and J 5 bases; nucleotides not matched to a gene: 12. The germline V gene has CDR1 MDHEN and CDR2 SYDVKM. This CDR3 has 17 residues. The CDR3 here is CASSRLPGQGFYQPQHF. CDR3 coding DNA: TGTGCCAGCAGTCGACTACCGGGACAGGGGTTTTATCAGCCCCAGCATTTT.